The T cell receptor beta chain under discussion was sequenced for a study of vaccination and CD4 T cells after COVID-19. Study-level points and caveats: The median count of SARS-CoV-2-reactive clonotypes rose from about 20 to 38, not significantly. Vaccine-specific clones in convalescent patients were spike mono-reactive in 304 of 307 cases. It was observed that, in convalescent patients, a median roughly 85% of reactive clones arose only post-vaccination.

The treatment here: roughly 11-day PBMC culture with coronavirus spike peptide pools or control peptides (ViraFEST assay). Germline V gene sequence: CDR1 MGHRA, CDR2 YSYEKL. CDR3 length equals 18 residues. The V and J ends lost 2 bases and 0 bases, in that order; junction bases with no gene match: 9. Researchers used the Oncomine TCR Beta short-read assay to sequence DNA from cultured CD4+ T cells. TCRdb recomputed calls from the PCR reads with MiXCR, one row per CDR3 protein. The sample has 9,000 to 15,000 distinct CDR3 sequences; approximately 53% are singletons. As regards this clonotype: Its antigen is currently unknown.

The clonotype was recovered from a human donor who had recovered from COVID-19. Sequencing was performed on CD4+ T cells from blood, cultured in vitro. The V and J genes are TRBV4-1 and TRBJ2-2; 7 nucleotides align to TRBD2. CDR3 sequence (DNA): TGCGCCAGCAGCCAATTCCCTAGCGGCCAAACGAACACCGGGGAGCTGTTTTTT. This encodes CASSQFPSGQTNTGELFF.